This T cell receptor (beta chain) comes out of a study of tumor and adjacent non-tumor tissue in lung cancer. Across the whole study: Samples averaged around 4.2 million productive TCRbeta reads each. Findings and limits, study-wide: Top 100 clones took a larger repertoire share in normal lung. Tumor tissue had significantly higher TCR diversity than normal lung.

The template was RNA from unsorted bulk tissue. Between August and November 2014, newly diagnosed, chemotherapy-naive lung cancer patients underwent thoracic surgery in China. A modified ARM-PCR protocol with three rounds of nested PCR amplified TCRbeta. TCRdb reprocessed the multiplex PCR reads via MiXCR and lists one record per CDR3 protein. Here the sample spans roughly 66,000 distinct CDR3 sequences, 73% being singletons. This clonotype was found many times. Its antigen is still unknown. The CDR3 extends over 12 amino acids. Deletions cut 6 bases from V and 6 bases from J, with 9 bases between. In germline, CDR1 is PRHDT, CDR2 FYEKMQ (reference sequence).

The V gene is TRBV13, the J gene TRBJ2-1, with D uncertain. Sequenced material: lung tumor tissue. The origin of this receptor is a man in his sixties with non-small cell lung cancer. CDR3 sequence (DNA): TGTGCCAGCAGTCCCACCCCCAATGAGCAGTTCTTC. It codes for CASSPTPNEQFF.